A selection of T cell receptor beta chains follows, all from one sample in a study of cytomegalovirus exposure and HLA in healthy donors. TCRdb keeps only in-frame clones here, not all; method: immunoSEQ multiplex PCR. Among about 180,000 clones listed, more than 65% were seen once. Material for sequencing was PBMCs. Every receptor here comes from a woman between 50 and 59 years old in good health and CMV-seronegative. CDR3s include the opening cysteine and the closing phenylalanine or tryptophan. D genes are given only for firm matches. Clone sizes are given selectively: once, few, many, or a class where the clone is expanded.

>TRBJ2-1|.|.|TRBV27
TGTGCCAGCAGTTTAGCCGATAGTGAGCAGTTCTTC
CASSLADSEQFF
>TRBJ2-7|.|.|TRBV4-2
TGTGCCAGCAGCCAGGGGGGTACGGTGGAGCAGTACTTC
CASSQGGTVEQYF
>TRBJ2-2|.|TRBD2|TRBV27
TGTGCCAGCAGTGCCTTAGGTGGACTAGCGGACACCGGGGAGCTGTTTTTT
CASSALGGLADTGELFF
>TRBJ1-2|.|TRBD1|TRBV6-1
TGTGCCAGCAGTGCGACAGGGGCCGGTGGCTACACCTTC
CASSATGAGGYTF
>TRBJ2-5|.|TRBD1|TRBV6-1
TGTGCCAGCAGTGAAGGACAGGGGGCCGGTTCACTATGGGAGACCCAGTACTTC
CASSEGQGAGSLWETQYF
>TRBJ2-3|.|TRBD2|TRBV27
TGTGCCAGCAGGAGCGGGACTCTCTTAGCAGATACGCAGTATTTT
CASRSGTLLADTQYF
>TRBJ2-3|.|TRBD2|TRBV9
TGTGCCAGCAGCGTAGGGCGGGAGGTCACAGATACGCAGTATTTT
CASSVGREVTDTQYF
>TRBJ1-1|.|.|TRBV7-9
TGTGCCAGCAGCCGGGTCGGGAGTATGAACACTGAAGCTTTCTTT
CASSRVGSMNTEAFF
>TRBJ2-7|.|TRBD1|TRBV29-1
TGCAGCGTCGCGACAGGGGGCGCGAGGGAGCAGTACTTC
CSVATGGAREQYF
>TRBJ1-4|once|.|TRBV19
TGTGCCAGTAGTGTCCGGGGTGTGGGAGAAAAACTGTTTTTT
CASSVRGVGEKLFF
>TRBJ1-4|.|TRBD1|TRBV10-3
TGTGCCATCAGTGCCAGGGACAGGGGAATTGCAACTAATGAAAAACTGTTTTTT
CAISARDRGIATNEKLFF
>TRBJ1-1|few|.|TRBV6-6
TGTGCCAGCACCACAACGAACACTGAAGCTTTCTTT
CASTTTNTEAFF
>TRBJ1-2|.|TRBD1|TRBV4-1
TGCGCCAGCAGCCAGGACAGGGGGTATACTAACTATGGCTACACCTTC
CASSQDRGYTNYGYTF
>TRBJ1-2|.|.|TRBV7-2
TGTGCCAGCAGAGAAGGGGGAATCTATGGCTACACCTTC
CASREGGIYGYTF
>TRBJ1-1|.|TRBD1|TRBV13
TGTGCCAGCAGCTTAGTTAGCAGGGGGGACACTGAAGCTTTCTTT
CASSLVSRGDTEAFF
>TRBJ2-1|.|.|TRBV14
TGTGCCAGCAGCCAAGACAACAGGTTTTACAATGAGCAGTTCTTC
CASSQDNRFYNEQFF
>TRBJ2-1|once|TRBD2|TRBV18
TGTGCCAGCTCACCCCGCTTGGGAACTAGCGCCGCCTACAATGAGCAGTTCTTC
CASSPRLGTSAAYNEQFF
>TRBJ1-4|.|.|TRBV5-4
TGTGCCAGCAGACTTGGAACTAATGAAAAACTGTTTTTT
CASRLGTNEKLFF
>TRBJ2-6|.|.|TRBV9
TGTGCCAGCAGAGCGTCTGGGGCCAACGTCCTGACTTTC
CASRASGANVLTF
>TRBJ2-1|.|TRBD2|TRBV7-9
TGTTCCAGCCATCGGCGGGGGGGCCTCTCCTACAATGAGCAGTTCTTC
CSSHRRGGLSYNEQFF
>TRBJ1-5|.|.|TRBV7-9
TGTGCCAGCAGCAGGGGGGGCTTCGCGGGTAATTTATCGAATCAGCCCCAGCATTTT
CASSRGGFAGNLSNQPQHF
>TRBJ2-1|.|TRBD2|TRBV28
TGTGCCAGCAGGACCCGAGCGGGAGCCTCCTACAATGAGCAGTTCTTC
CASRTRAGASYNEQFF
>TRBJ2-1|.|.|TRBV7-2
TGTGCCAGCAGCTTAGGATCTCACCCAGCGGCCAGCTCCTACAATGAGCAGTTCTTC
CASSLGSHPAASSYNEQFF
>TRBJ2-2|.|TRBD1|TRBV19
TGTGCCAGTCGACGGACAGGGGGAACCGGGGAGCTGTTTTTT
CASRRTGGTGELFF
>TRBJ2-5|.|.|TRBV11-2
TGTGCCAGCAGCTTTTGGGGGCTCGAGACCCAGTACTTC
CASSFWGLETQYF
>TRBJ1-3|.|.|TRBV28
TGTGCCAGCAGTTTAGGGGGGGCGCGGGGAAACACCATATATTTT
CASSLGGARGNTIYF
>TRBJ2-3|few|TRBD2|TRBV5-1
TGCGCCAGCAGTCGGGGGGGGAGCACAGATACGCAGTATTTT
CASSRGGSTDTQYF
>TRBJ2-7|.|.|TRBV28
TGTGCCAGCAGTCCCCGGGGTTCCTACGAGCAGTACTTC
CASSPRGSYEQYF